One sample yielded the 8 T cell receptor beta chains listed below, sequenced in a study of post-analysis software for immune sequencing data. Study conclusions and caveats: There were five or six TRBV segments more frequent in patients than controls, and TRBV5-6, TRBV5-1 and TRBV20-1 were among them.

cDNA libraries of TCR beta carried unique molecular identifiers. TCRdb fed the PCR reads into MiXCR, producing one record per CDR3 protein. The table shows hundreds of thousands of distinct CDR3 sequences, with 30% to 45% occurring only once. Their antigens remain unidentified. The sample consisted of blood. These receptors came from a girl between 5 and 17 years old with multiple sclerosis.

V usage is TRBV25-1 and J usage is TRBJ2-3; D remains unclear. Trimming removed 7 bases at V and 3 bases at J, with 14 bases between. This CDR3 is built from 14 residues. CDR1 and CDR2 from the germline V gene are MGHDK and SYGVNS. In nucleotides, the CDR3 is TGTGCCAGCATGACCCAGGTCCGTACAGATACGCAGTATTTT. Translation: CASMTQVRTDTQYF.

The V call is TRBV6-5, the J call TRBJ2-2; TRBD1 agrees at 9 bases. Trimming at V came to 7 bases and at J to 3 bases, leaving 3 bases not matched to a gene. From germline, CDR1 is MNHEY and CDR2 SVGAGI. The CDR3 has 14 residues. The CDR3: CASNRQGDTGELFF. The CDR3 DNA is TGTGCCAGCAATCGACAGGGGGACACCGGGGAGCTGTTTTTT.

By sample fraction, this clonotype is medium-sized (0.01 to 0.1%). The junction and the germline gene differ at one end; a read error may be behind it. V gene TRBV3-1 combines with J gene TRBJ2-5; 8 bases are a match to TRBD2. TRBJ2-3 explains the end of the DNA better; the J call may be wrong. Germline CDR1 is LGHDT and CDR2 is YNNKEL (reference sequence). There are 12 residues in the CDR3. CDR3 nucleotides: TGCGCCAGCAGCCCGGGAGGGGAGACGCAGTATTTT. Protein sequence: CASSPGGETQYF.

The gene calls are TRBV15 and TRBJ2-7; D uncertain. Germline values: CDR1 LNHNV, CDR2 YYDKDF (reference sequence). The CDR3 runs 14 residues. The germline V and J ends were trimmed by 0 bases and 7 bases, with 13 bases remaining between them. The CDR3 region is CATSRDPGSHEQYF. The CDR3 region has the DNA TGTGCCACCAGCAGAGACCCGGGCAGCCATGAGCAGTACTTC.

V gene TRBV20-1 combines with J gene TRBJ1-1; a possible D gene is TRBD1 (5 bases). Germline assignment: CDR1 DFQATT and CDR2 SNEGSKA (reference sequence). The V and J ends lost 3 bases and 1 base respectively, with 21 bases between them. The CDR3 runs to 17 residues. The CDR3 is CSASRGRDYLGNTEAFF. The CDR3 bases are TGCAGTGCTAGTAGGGGCAGGGACTACCTAGGGAACACTGAAGCTTTCTTT.

This clonotype turned up a few times. V and J are TRBV20-1 and TRBJ2-3; 7 positions match TRBD2. The CDR3 runs 15 residues. CDR1 is DFQATT, CDR2 SNEGSKA, per germline (reference sequence). Losses at the gene ends were 6 bases for V and 2 bases for J; bases not matched to a gene: 11. The CDR3: CSASEASGLTDTQYF. In DNA form, the CDR3 reads TGCAGTGCCTCCGAGGCTAGCGGACTCACAGATACGCAGTATTTT.

This clonotype was detected only a few times. Given a much more abundant clone one base away, this may be a read error. The chain employs TRBV29-1 and TRBJ2-1, with 12 bases aligning to TRBD2. The last part of the DNA fits TRBJ2-7 better; the J call may be wrong. Germline loops: CDR1 SQVTM, CDR2 ANQGSEA. This CDR3 region has 19 residues. CDR3 coding DNA: TGCAGCGTTGTAGGGCTGCCAGGACTAGCGGGGAGCTCCTACAATGAGCAGTACTTC. This codes for CSVVGLPGLAGSSYNEQYF.

This clonotype was recorded at least ten times. This sequence joins TRBV15 and TRBJ2-5; TRBD1 aligns across 7 bases. J was trimmed by 1 base and V by 1 base; bases with no gene match: 3. The CDR3 covers 15 residues. CDR1 and CDR2 (germline): LNHNV, YYDKDF (reference sequence). As DNA, the CDR3 is TGTGCCACCAGCAGAGGAGGGACAGCCCAAGAGACCCAGTACTTC. This translates into CATSRGGTAQETQYF.